This T cell receptor (beta chain) comes out of a study of shared clonotypes between healthy human individuals. General study results and limits: The study found about 4.6% of naive CD4 clonotypes shared across a few donors. The rarefaction results pointed to incomplete sorted-subset sequencing despite large depth. Clonotypes which were not shared had lower generation probabilities than clonotypes that all four donors shared.

CD45RO-negative cells were positively selected for CCR7, leaving out terminally differentiated effector memory CD45RA+ cells. The CDR3 totals 16 residues. V was pared by 2 bases and J by 2 bases, with 5 bases of the junction left unmatched. Germline lookup yields CDR1 MNHNY and CDR2 SVGAGI (reference sequence). Details on this clone: The antigen is undetermined.

Assay: immunoSEQ multiplex PCR; the TCRdb copy retains only in-frame clones and omits some. The data show around 2,000,000 clones, just over 90% seen once. The sample was naive CD8+ T cells from PBMCs. The clonotype was recovered from a man aged 18 to 29 in good health. Some clones in this sample may be carry-over from other donors' samples. The chain is built from TRBV6-6 and TRBJ1-4; 7 bases are shared with TRBD1. The chain's CDR3 is CASSYKGAGTNEKLFF. DNA of the CDR3: TGTGCCAGCAGTTACAAGGGGGCTGGGACTAATGAAAAACTGTTTTTT.